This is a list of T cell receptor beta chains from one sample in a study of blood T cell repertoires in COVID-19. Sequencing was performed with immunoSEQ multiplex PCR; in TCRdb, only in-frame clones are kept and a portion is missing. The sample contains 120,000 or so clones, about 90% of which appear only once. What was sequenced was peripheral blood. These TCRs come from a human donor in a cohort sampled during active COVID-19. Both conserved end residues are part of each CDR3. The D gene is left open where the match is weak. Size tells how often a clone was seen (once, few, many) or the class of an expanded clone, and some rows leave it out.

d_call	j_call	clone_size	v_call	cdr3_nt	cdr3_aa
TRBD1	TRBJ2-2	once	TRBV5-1	TGCGCCAGCACACTCAGGGGGATACACACCGGGGAGCTGTTTTTT	CASTLRGIHTGELFF
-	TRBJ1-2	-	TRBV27	TGTGCCACCGCTGAGGTCGGTATGGACTATGGCTACACCTTC	CATAEVGMDYGYTF
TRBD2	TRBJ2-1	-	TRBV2	TGTGCCAGCAGTGGTAGCGGGGTGGGTGAGCAGTTCTTC	CASSGSGVGEQFF
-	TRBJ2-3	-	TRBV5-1	TGCGCCAGCAGCTCCCCCCCTAGCACAGATACGCAGTATTTT	CASSSPPSTDTQYF
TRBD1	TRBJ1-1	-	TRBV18	TGTGCCAGCTCACCGGACCAGGGGGCTGAAGCTTTCTTT	CASSPDQGAEAFF
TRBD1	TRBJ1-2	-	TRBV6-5	TGTGCCAGCAGTTTTTCCCCAGGGGGCAGTAACTATGGCTACACCTTC	CASSFSPGGSNYGYTF
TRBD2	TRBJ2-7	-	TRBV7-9	TGTGCCAGCAGCTTATCCCCGGGACTAGCGGAAAACTACGAGCAGTACTTC	CASSLSPGLAENYEQYF
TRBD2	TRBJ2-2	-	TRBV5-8	TGTGCCAGCAGCACGCCGGGACTAGCGGGGTCCGGGGAGCTGTTTTTT	CASSTPGLAGSGELFF
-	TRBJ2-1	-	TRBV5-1	TGCGCCAGCAGCCTTCGGACTCTCAGAGACAATGAGCAGTTCTTC	CASSLRTLRDNEQFF
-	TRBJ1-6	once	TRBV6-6	TGTGCCAGCAGTTCAGAGGGCCTGGGGAATTCACCCCTCCACTTT	CASSSEGLGNSPLHF
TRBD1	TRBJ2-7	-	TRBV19	TGTGCCAGTAGTATATGGTCCGGGACAGGGGCCTACGAGCAGTACTTC	CASSIWSGTGAYEQYF
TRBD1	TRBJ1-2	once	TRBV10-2	TGCGCCAGCAGCCTACAGGGGGACTATGGCTACACCTTC	CASSLQGDYGYTF
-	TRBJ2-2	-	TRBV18	TGTGCCAGCTCACCACGTAGTGGTTTGGACACCGGGGAGCTGTTTTTT	CASSPRSGLDTGELFF
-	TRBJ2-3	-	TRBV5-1	TGCGCCAGCAGTGTTAGTACAGATACGCAGTATTTT	CASSVSTDTQYF
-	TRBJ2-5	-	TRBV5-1	TGCGCCAGCAGCTTGGGACTGGCGGCAGAGACCCAGTACTTC	CASSLGLAAETQYF
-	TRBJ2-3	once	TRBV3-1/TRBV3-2	TGTGCCAGCAGCCACTTGGGCAGAACTAGCACAGATACGCAGTATTTT	CASSHLGRTSTDTQYF
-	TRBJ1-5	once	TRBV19	TGTGCCAGTAGTCCCCCTACGGGGGTCAGCAATCAGCCCCAGCATTTT	CASSPPTGVSNQPQHF
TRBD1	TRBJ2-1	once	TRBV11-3	TGTGCCAGCAGCCAACAACCCACAGGGGTATCCTACAATGAGCAGTTCTTC	CASSQQPTGVSYNEQFF
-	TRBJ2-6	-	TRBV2	TGTGCCAGCGGTCCAACAGGTCTCTCTGGGGCCAACGTCCTGACTTTC	CASGPTGLSGANVLTF
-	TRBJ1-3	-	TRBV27	TGTGCCAGCAGTTCCCCAGGCTCTGGAAACACCATATATTTT	CASSSPGSGNTIYF
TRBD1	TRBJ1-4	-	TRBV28	TGTGCCGGCTCAACAGGGGGGGAAACTAATGAAAAACTGTTTTTT	CAGSTGGETNEKLFF
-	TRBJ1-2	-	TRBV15	TGTGCCACCAACGTGAAGAATGTCGGGAATGGCTACACCTTC	CATNVKNVGNGYTF
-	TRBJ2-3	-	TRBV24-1	TGTGCCACCAGTTCAGGGGTGACAGATACGCAGTATTTT	CATSSGVTDTQYF
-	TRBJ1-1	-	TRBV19	TGTGCCAGTAGTATAGTGGACAGCTTGAACACTGAAGCTTTCTTT	CASSIVDSLNTEAFF
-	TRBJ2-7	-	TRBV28	TGTGCCAGCAGTTTGGTGGGTGAGGGCGAGCAGTACTTC	CASSLVGEGEQYF
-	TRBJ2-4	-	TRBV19	TGTGCCAGTAGACTAGCCGGGGACATTCAGTACTTC	CASRLAGDIQYF
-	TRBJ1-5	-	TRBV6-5	TGTGCCAGCAGCCGACGGGGGGCTCATCAGCCCCAGCATTTT	CASSRRGAHQPQHF
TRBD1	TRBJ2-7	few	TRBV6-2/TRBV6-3	TGTGCCAGCAGTATGGTCTCTACAGGGGGTGTAGAGTACTTC	CASSMVSTGGVEYF
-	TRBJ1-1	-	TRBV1	TGCACCAGCAGCCTAGCCTTAGGGAGGGAGAAGGATACTGAAGCTTTCTTT	CTSSLALGREKDTEAFF
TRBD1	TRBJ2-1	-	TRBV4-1	TGCGCCAGCAGCCAAGATCCAGGGACAGGGGGGTCCCCCTACAATGAGCAGTTCTTC	CASSQDPGTGGSPYNEQFF
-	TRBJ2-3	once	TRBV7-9	TGTGCCAGCAGCTACCCCCTGACAGACACAGATACGCAGTATTTT	CASSYPLTDTDTQYF
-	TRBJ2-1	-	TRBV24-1	TGTGCCACCAGTGATATGGGGGGTGAGCAGTTCTTC	CATSDMGGEQFF
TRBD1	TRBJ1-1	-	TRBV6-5	TGTGCCAGCGGCAGGGGGCAAACTGAAGCTTTCTTT	CASGRGQTEAFF
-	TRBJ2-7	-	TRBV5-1	TGCGCCAGCAGCCTGGACACCTACGAGCAGTACTTC	CASSLDTYEQYF
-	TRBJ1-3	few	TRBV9	TGTGCCAGCAATGTGAGTCCGGCTGGAAACACCATATATTTT	CASNVSPAGNTIYF
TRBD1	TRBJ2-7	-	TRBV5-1	TGCGCCAGCAGCTCACCGGGACAGGGGTACGAGCAGTACTTC	CASSSPGQGYEQYF
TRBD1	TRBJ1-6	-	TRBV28	TGTGCCAGCAGTTTTCCGGCGGGGGACAGGTTGAATTCACCCCTCCACTTT	CASSFPAGDRLNSPLHF
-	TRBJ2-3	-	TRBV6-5	TGTGCCAGCAGGTTGGCAGAGGGAACAGATACGCAGTATTTT	CASRLAEGTDTQYF
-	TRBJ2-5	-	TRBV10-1	TGCGCCAGCAGTGATGGGGGGTCCCAAGAGACCCAGTACTTC	CASSDGGSQETQYF
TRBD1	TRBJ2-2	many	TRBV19	TGTGCCAGCAAAAAAGGGACAGCGAACACCGGGGAGCTGTTTTTT	CASKKGTANTGELFF
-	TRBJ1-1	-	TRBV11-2	TGTGCCAGCAGCCAACCAGGGGCCGACAGATGGAACACTGAAGCTTTCTTT	CASSQPGADRWNTEAFF